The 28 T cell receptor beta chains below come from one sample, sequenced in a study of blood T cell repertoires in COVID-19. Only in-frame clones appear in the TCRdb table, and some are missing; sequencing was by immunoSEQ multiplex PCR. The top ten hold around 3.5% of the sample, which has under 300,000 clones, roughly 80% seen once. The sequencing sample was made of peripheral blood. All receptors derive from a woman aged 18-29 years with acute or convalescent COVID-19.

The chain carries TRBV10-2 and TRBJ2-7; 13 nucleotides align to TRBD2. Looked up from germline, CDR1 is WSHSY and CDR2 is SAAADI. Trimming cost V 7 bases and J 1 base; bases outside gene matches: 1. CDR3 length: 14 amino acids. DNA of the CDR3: TGCGCCAGCATGACTAGCGGGAGGTCCTACGAGCAGTACTTC. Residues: CASMTSGRSYEQYF.

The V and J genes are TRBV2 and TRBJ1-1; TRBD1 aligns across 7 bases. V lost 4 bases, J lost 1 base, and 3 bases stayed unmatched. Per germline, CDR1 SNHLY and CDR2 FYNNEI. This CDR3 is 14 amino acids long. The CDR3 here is CASSATGKNTEAFF. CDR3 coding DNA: TGTGCCAGCAGTGCGACAGGGAAGAACACTGAAGCTTTCTTT.

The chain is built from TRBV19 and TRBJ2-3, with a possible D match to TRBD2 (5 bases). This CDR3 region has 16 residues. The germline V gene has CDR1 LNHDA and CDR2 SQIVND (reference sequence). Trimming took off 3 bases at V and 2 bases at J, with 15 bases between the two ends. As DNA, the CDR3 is TGTGCCAGTAGTATTGGACTTTTAAGCGACACAGATACGCAGTATTTT. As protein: CASSIGLLSDTDTQYF.

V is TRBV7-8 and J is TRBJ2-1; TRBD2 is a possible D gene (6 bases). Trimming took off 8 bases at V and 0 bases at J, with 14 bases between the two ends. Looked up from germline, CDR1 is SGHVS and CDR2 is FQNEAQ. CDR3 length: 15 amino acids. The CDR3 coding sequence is TGTGCCAGCGGCGAGTACGGGGGCTCCTACAATGAGCAGTTCTTC. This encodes CASGEYGGSYNEQFF.

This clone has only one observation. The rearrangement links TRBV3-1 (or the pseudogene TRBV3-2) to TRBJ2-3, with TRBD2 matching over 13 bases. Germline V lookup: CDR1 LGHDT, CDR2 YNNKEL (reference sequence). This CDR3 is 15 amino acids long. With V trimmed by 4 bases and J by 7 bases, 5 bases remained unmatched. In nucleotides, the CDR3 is TGTGCCAGCAGCCCACGACTAGCGGGAGGATATACGCAGTATTTT. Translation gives CASSPRLAGGYTQYF.

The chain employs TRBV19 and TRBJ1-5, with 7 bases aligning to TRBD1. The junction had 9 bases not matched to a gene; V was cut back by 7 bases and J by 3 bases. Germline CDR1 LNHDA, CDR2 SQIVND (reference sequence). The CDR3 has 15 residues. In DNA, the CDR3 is TGTGCCAGTAACCGAAAGACAGGGACCAATCAGCCCCAGCATTTT. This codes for CASNRKTGTNQPQHF. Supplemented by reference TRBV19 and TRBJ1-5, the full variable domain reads DGGITQSPKYLFRKEGQNVTLSCEQNLNHDAMYWYRQDPGQGLRLIYYSQIVNDFQKGDIAEGYSVSREKKESFPLTVTSAQKNPTAFYLCASNRKTGTNQPQHFGDGTRLSIL.

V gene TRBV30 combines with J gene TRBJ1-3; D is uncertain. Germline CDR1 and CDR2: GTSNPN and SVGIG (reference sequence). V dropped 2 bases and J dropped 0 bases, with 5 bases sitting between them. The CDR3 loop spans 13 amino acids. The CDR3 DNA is TGTGCCTGGAGTTTAGACTCTGGAAACACCATATATTTT. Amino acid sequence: CAWSLDSGNTIYF.

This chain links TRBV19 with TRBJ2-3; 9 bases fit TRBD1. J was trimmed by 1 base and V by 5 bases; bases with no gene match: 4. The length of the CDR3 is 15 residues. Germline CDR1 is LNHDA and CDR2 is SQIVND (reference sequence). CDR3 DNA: TGTGCCAGTAGTTTAGGGACAGGGCGCACAGATACGCAGTATTTT. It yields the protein CASSLGTGRTDTQYF.

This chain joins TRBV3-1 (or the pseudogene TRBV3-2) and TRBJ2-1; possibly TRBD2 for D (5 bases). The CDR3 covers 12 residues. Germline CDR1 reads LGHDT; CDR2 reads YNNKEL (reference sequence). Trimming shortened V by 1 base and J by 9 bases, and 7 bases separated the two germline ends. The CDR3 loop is CASSQGTGEQFF. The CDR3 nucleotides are TGTGCCAGCAGCCAAGGGACTGGTGAGCAGTTCTTC.

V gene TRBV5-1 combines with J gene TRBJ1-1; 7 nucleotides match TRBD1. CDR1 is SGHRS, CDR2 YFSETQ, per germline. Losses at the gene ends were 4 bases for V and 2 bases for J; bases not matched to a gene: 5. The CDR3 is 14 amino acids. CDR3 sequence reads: CASSADRINTEAFF. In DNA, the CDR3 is TGCGCCAGCAGCGCGGACAGGATCAACACTGAAGCTTTCTTT.

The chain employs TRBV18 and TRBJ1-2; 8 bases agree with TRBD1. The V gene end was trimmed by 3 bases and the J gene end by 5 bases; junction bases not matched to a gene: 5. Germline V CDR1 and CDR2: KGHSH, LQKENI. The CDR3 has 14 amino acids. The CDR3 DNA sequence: TGTGCCAGCTCACCGTCACAGGGGGTATATGGCTACACCTTC. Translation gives CASSPSQGVYGYTF.

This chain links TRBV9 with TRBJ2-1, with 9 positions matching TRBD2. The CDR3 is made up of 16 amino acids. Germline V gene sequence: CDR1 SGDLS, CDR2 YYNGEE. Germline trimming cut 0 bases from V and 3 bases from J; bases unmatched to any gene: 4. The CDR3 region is CASSVVGTSSYNEQFF. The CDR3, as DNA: TGTGCCAGCAGCGTAGTGGGGACTAGCAGCTACAATGAGCAGTTCTTC.

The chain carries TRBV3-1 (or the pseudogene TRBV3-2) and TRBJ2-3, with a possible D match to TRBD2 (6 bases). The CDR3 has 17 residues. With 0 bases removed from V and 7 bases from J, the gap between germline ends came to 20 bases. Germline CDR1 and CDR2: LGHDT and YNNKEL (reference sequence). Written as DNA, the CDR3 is TGTGCCAGCAGCCAAGATTCTTCCCGGGAGTATCGTTATACGCAGTATTTT. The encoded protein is CASSQDSSREYRYTQYF.

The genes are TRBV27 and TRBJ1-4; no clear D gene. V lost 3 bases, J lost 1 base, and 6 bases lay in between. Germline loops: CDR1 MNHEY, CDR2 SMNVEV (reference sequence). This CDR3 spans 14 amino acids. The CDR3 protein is CASSFHGTNEKLFF. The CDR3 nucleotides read TGTGCCAGCAGTTTCCACGGAACTAATGAAAAACTGTTTTTT.

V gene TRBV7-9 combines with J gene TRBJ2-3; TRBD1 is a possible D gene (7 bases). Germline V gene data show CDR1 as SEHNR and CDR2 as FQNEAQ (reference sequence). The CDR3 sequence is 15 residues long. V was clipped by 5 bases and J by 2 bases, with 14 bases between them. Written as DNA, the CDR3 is TGTGCCAGCAGCCTGACAGGGACTTACACAGATACGCAGTATTTT. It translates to CASSLTGTYTDTQYF.

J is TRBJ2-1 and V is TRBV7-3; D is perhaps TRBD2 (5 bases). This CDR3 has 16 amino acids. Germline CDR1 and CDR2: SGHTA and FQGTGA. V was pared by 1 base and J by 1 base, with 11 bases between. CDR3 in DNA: TGTGCCAGCAGCTTAAAGGCGGGTGATTCCTACAATGAGCAGTTCTTC. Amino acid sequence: CASSLKAGDSYNEQFF.

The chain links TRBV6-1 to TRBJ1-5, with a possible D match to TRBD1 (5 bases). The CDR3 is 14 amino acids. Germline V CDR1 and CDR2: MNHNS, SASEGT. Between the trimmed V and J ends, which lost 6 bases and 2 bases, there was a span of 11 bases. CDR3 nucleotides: TGTGCCAGCAGCCCAGGGTATGGCAATCAGCCCCAGCATTTT. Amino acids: CASSPGYGNQPQHF.

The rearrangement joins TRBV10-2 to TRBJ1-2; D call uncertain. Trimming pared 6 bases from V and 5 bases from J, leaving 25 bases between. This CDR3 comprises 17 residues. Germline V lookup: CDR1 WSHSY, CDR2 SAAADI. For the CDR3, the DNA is TGCGCCAGCAGCGTGACAATGGGTTATGACCGTGCGTATGGCTACACCTTC. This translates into CASSVTMGYDRAYGYTF.

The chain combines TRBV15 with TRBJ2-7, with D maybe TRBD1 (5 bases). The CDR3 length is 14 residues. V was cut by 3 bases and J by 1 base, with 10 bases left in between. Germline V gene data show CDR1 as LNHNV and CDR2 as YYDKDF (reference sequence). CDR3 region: CATSRQGRSYEQYF. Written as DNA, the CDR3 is TGTGCCACCAGCAGGCAGGGCCGGTCCTACGAGCAGTACTTC.

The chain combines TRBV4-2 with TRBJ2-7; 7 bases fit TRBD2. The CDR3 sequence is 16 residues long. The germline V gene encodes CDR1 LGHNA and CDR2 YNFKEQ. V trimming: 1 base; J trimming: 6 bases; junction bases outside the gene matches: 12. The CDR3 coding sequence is TGTGCCAGCAGCCAAGTGGGAATGACTAGCCGAGGCGAGCAGTACTTC. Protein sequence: CASSQVGMTSRGEQYF.

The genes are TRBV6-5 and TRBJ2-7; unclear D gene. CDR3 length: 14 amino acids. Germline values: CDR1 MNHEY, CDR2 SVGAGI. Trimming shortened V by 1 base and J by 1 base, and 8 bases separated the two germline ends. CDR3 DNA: TGTGCCAGCAGTTACTTGTCAGGTTCCTACGAGCAGTACTTC. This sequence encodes CASSYLSGSYEQYF.

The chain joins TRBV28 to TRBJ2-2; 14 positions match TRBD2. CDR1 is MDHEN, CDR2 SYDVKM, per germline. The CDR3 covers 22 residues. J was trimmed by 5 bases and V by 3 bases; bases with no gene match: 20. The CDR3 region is CASSFPTTGTSGSWSGTGELFF. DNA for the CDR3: TGTGCCAGCAGTTTCCCTACGACAGGGACTAGCGGGAGTTGGTCGGGAACCGGGGAGCTGTTTTTT.

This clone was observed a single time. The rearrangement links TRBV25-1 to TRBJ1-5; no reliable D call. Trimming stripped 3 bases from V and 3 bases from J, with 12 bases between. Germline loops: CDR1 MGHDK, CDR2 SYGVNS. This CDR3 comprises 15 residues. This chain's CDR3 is CASSESLEDNQPQHF. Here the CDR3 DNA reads TGTGCCAGCAGTGAGAGTTTAGAAGACAATCAGCCCCAGCATTTT.

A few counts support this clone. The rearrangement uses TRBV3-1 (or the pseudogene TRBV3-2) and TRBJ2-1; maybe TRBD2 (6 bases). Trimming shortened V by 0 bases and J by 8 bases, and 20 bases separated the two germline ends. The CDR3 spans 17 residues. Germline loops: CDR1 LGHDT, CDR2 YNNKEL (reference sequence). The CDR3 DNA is TGTGCCAGCAGCCAAGATGGGTACGCGGCGGGGCATGATGAGCAGTTCTTC. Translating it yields CASSQDGYAAGHDEQFF.

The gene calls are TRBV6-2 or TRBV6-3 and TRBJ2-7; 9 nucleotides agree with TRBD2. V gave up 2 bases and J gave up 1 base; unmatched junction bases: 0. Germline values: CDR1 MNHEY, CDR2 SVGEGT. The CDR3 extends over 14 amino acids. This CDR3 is CASSYLAGSYEQYF. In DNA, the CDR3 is TGTGCCAGCAGTTACCTAGCGGGGTCCTACGAGCAGTACTTC.

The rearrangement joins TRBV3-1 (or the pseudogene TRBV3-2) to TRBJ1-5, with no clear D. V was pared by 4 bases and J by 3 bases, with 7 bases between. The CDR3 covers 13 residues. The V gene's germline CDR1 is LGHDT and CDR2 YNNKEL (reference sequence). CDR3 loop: CASSPGFNQPQHF. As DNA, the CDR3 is TGTGCCAGCAGCCCGGGGTTCAATCAGCCCCAGCATTTT.

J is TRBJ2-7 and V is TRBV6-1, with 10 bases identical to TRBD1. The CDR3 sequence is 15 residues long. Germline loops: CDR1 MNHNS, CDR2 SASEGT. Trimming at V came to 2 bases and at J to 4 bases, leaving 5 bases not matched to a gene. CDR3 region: CASSEMGQGYYEQYF. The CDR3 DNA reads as TGTGCCAGCAGTGAAATGGGACAGGGGTATTACGAGCAGTACTTC.

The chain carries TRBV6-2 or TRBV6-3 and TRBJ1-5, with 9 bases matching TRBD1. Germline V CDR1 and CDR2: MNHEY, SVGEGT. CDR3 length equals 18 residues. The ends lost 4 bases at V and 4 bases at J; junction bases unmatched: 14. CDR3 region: CASSSWTGVVEKNQPQHF. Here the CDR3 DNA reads TGTGCCAGCAGTTCCTGGACAGGGGTGGTCGAAAAAAATCAGCCCCAGCATTTT.